This TCR beta chain comes out of a study of blood T cells in healthy people across ages. Study-wide points: Diversity was estimated from one million T cells, and these estimates were considered underestimates. More naive CD4+ cells and higher diversity marked long-lived donors relative to aged donors.

With respect to this clonotype: The antigen is unknown.

CDR3 size: 16 residues. The germline V and J ends were trimmed by 6 bases and 2 bases, with 20 bases remaining between them. Alongside a J-beta primer mix, a sample-barcoded 5' primer served in a second PCR lasting about 7 to 11 cycles. Sequencing recovered at least 2.5 million CDR3-containing paired-end reads from each sample. TCRdb used MiXCR to reprocess the 5' RACE reads, holding one entry per CDR3 protein. This sample has 790,000 or so distinct CDR3 sequences, with more than 50% found just once. Sequenced: blood. The chain combines TRBV12-3 or TRBV12-4 with TRBJ2-7; D perhaps matches TRBD2 (6 bases). This receptor was obtained from a man aged 40-49 years in good health. The CDR3 here is CASSPWAGTQPYEQYF. CDR3 sequence (DNA): TGTGCCAGCAGCCCCTGGGCGGGGACGCAACCCTACGAGCAGTACTTC.